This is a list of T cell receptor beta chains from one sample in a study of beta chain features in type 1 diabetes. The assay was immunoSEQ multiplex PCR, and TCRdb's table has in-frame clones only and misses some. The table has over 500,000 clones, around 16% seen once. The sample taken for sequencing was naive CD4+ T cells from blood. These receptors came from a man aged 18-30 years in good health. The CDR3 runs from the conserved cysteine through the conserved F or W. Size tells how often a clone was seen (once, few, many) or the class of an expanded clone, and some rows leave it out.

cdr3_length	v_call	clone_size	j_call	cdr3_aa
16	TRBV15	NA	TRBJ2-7	CATSISVLGGSYEQYF
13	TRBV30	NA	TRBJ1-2	CAWSVEANYGYTF
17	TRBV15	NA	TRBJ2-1	CATSRDPNPSSYNEQFF
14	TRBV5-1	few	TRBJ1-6	CASSLAGNNSPLHF
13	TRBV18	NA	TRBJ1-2	CASSPDRAEGYTF
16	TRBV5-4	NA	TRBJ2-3	CASSLRTGVVADTQYF
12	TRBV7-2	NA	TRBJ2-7	CASSRRSYEQYF
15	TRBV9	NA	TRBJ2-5	CASARVAGPQETQYF
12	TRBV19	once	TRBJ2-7	CASSTTGGEQYF
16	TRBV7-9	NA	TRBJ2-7	CASSLALTGGQYEQYF
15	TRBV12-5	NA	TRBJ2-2	CASGLVGRYGGELFF
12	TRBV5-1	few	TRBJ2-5	CASSLEVGAQYF
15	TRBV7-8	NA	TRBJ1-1	CASSSRDRQNTEAFF
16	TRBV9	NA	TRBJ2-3	CASSVVGSGNTDTQYF
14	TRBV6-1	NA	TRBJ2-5	CASSETPRAGTQYF